The rows below give T cell receptor beta chains drawn from one sample of a study of blood T cell repertoires in COVID-19. Produced via immunoSEQ multiplex PCR; TCRdb's table is partial and in-frame only. The sample comprises under 500,000 clones, approximately 90% of which are singletons, and 4% to 5.5% rests with the top ten. The sequencing sample was made of peripheral blood. The receptors here all came from a young woman with acute or convalescent COVID-19. CDR3s include the opening cysteine and the closing phenylalanine or tryptophan. Each record gives: V gene, clone size, D gene, J gene, CDR3 length, CDR3 DNA, CDR3 protein. The D gene is left open where the match is weak. Only part of the rows carry a size: once, few, many, or a class if the clone is expanded.

TRBV5-1	once	TRBD1	TRBJ2-7	14	TGCGCCAGCAGCCCCGGGACAGGGGGCGACGAGCAGTACTTC	CASSPGTGGDEQYF
TRBV5-1	NA	NA	TRBJ2-7	12	TGCGCCAGTGCCCCGAGTTACTACGAGCAGTACTTC	CASAPSYYEQYF
TRBV15	NA	NA	TRBJ2-5	12	TGTGCCACCAGCGGCAGCCAAGAGACCCAGTACTTC	CATSGSQETQYF
TRBV12-3/TRBV12-4	NA	NA	TRBJ1-2	11	TGTGCCAGCAGTTTCGGCTATGGCTACACCTTC	CASSFGYGYTF
TRBV10-3	NA	NA	TRBJ1-2	15	TGTGCCATCAGTGAGTCGACAGGCCGGGTCTATGGCTACACCTTC	CAISESTGRVYGYTF
TRBV12-1	NA	NA	TRBJ2-1	11	TGTGCCAGCAGTCCCGGGCGGGGGCAGTTCTTC	CASSPGRGQFF
TRBV6-6	NA	NA	TRBJ2-7	16	TGTGCCAGCAGTTACACGCTCAGGAAAAATGGCCACGAGCAGTACTTC	CASSYTLRKNGHEQYF
TRBV10-3	NA	TRBD1	TRBJ1-2	14	TGTGCCATCAGTGACCTCCAAGGGGGCCATGGCTACACCTTC	CAISDLQGGHGYTF
TRBV2	NA	TRBD1	TRBJ1-6	12	TGTGCCAGCCGACAGGGGAGTTCACCCCTCCACTTT	CASRQGSSPLHF
TRBV18	NA	TRBD1	TRBJ2-3	14	TGTGCCAGCTCCGGGACAGGGACCACAGATACGCAGTATTTT	CASSGTGTTDTQYF
TRBV7-3	NA	NA	TRBJ2-1	16	TGTGCCAGCAGCTTAAAGCCCCGAAGCGGGTATAATGAGCAGTTCTTC	CASSLKPRSGYNEQFF
TRBV11-2	once	NA	TRBJ2-7	13	TGTGCCAGCAGCTCTCGGGGGAGCTACGAGCAGTACTTC	CASSSRGSYEQYF
TRBV7-6	NA	TRBD1	TRBJ1-4	14	TGTGCCAGCAGCTTAGGGACAGGGGATGAAAAACTGTTTTTT	CASSLGTGDEKLFF
TRBV4-2	NA	TRBD2	TRBJ2-5	15	TGTGCCAGCAGCCCTTCCGCGGGGGGCGGAGAGACCCAGTACTTC	CASSPSAGGGETQYF
TRBV5-1	NA	NA	TRBJ2-2	11	TGCGCCAGCAGCTCTTCCGGGGAGCTGTTTTTT	CASSSSGELFF
TRBV25-1	NA	NA	TRBJ2-4	13	TGTGCCAGCAGTGAATCAGGCGGGAACATTCAGTACTTC	CASSESGGNIQYF
TRBV7-6	NA	TRBD2	TRBJ2-1	16	TGTGCCAGCAGCTCACGCGGGACTAGCGGCTACAATGAGCAGTTCTTC	CASSSRGTSGYNEQFF
TRBV12-3/TRBV12-4	NA	TRBD1	TRBJ2-1	12	TGTGCCAGCGGACAGGGGGGGAATGAGCAGTTCTTC	CASGQGGNEQFF
TRBV7-9	NA	NA	TRBJ2-1	13	TGTGCCAGCAGCTTTTACCAGGGCCCTGAGCAGTTCTTC	CASSFYQGPEQFF
TRBV5-4	NA	NA	TRBJ2-1	15	TGTGCCAGCAGCTTACTTGCGGGGGCTCTCAATGAGCAGTTCTTC	CASSLLAGALNEQFF
TRBV2	NA	NA	TRBJ1-3	14	TGTGCCAGCAGTGTACAGGGCTCTGGAAACACCATATATTTT	CASSVQGSGNTIYF
TRBV25-1	NA	NA	TRBJ1-6	15	TGTGCCAGCAGTGACGGGGGGGTAGGAATTTCACCCCTCCACTTT	CASSDGGVGISPLHF
TRBV5-1	NA	NA	TRBJ1-1	14	TGCGCCAGCAGCCCTTGGGACTTAAACACTGAAGCTTTCTTT	CASSPWDLNTEAFF
TRBV18	few	NA	TRBJ2-3	15	TGTGCCAGCTCACCACAGGGGGGGCTCACAGATACGCAGTATTTT	CASSPQGGLTDTQYF
TRBV30	NA	NA	TRBJ1-4	16	TGTGCCTGGAGTGTATCGAAGGTCGCGGTGCATGAAAAACTGTTTTTT	CAWSVSKVAVHEKLFF
TRBV10-2	NA	NA	TRBJ1-5	13	TGCGCCAGCAGTGGACAGCGTAATCAGCCCCAGCATTTT	CASSGQRNQPQHF
TRBV10-2	NA	NA	TRBJ2-3	14	TGCGCCAGCGGACCTGGGGCTAACACAGATACGCAGTATTTT	CASGPGANTDTQYF
TRBV18	NA	NA	TRBJ2-3	13	TGTGCCAGCTCACCAGGGCCCCCAGATACGCAGTATTTT	CASSPGPPDTQYF
TRBV6-1	NA	NA	TRBJ1-4	15	TGTGCCAGCAGTTTTCGACAGCTATATAATGAAAAACTGTTTTTT	CASSFRQLYNEKLFF
TRBV12-3/TRBV12-4	NA	NA	TRBJ2-4	13	TGTGCCAGCAGTTTACGAGGTGGAGGCATTCAGTACTTC	CASSLRGGGIQYF
TRBV7-2	NA	TRBD1	TRBJ1-1	14	TGTGCCAGCAGCATTAGACAGGGGAACACTGAAGCTTTCTTT	CASSIRQGNTEAFF
TRBV12-3/TRBV12-4	NA	NA	TRBJ1-2	13	TGTGCCAGCAGTTTATCGGTCCGTGATGGCTACACCTTC	CASSLSVRDGYTF
TRBV11-2	NA	NA	TRBJ1-2	12	TGTGCCAGCAGCTTGTCGGGGGATGGCTACACCTTC	CASSLSGDGYTF
TRBV5-4	NA	NA	TRBJ1-5	13	TGTGCCAGCTCGAGGGCGCTTGATCAGCCCCAGCATTTT	CASSRALDQPQHF
TRBV7-9	once	TRBD2	TRBJ2-3	16	TGTGCCAGCAGCACAACTAGCGGGGGGAGCACAGATACGCAGTATTTT	CASSTTSGGSTDTQYF
TRBV5-4	NA	TRBD1	TRBJ1-6	14	TGTGCCAGCAGCTTGGAACAGGGGAACTCACCCCTCCACTTT	CASSLEQGNSPLHF
TRBV5-1	NA	TRBD2	TRBJ2-3	17	TGCGCCAGCAGCCCGGGGTCGGGGGGGATAGGCGCAGATACGCAGTATTTT	CASSPGSGGIGADTQYF
TRBV4-1	NA	NA	TRBJ1-6	13	TGCGCCAGCAGCCAAGATCCCGGTTCACCCCTCCACTTT	CASSQDPGSPLHF
TRBV11-3	NA	TRBD2	TRBJ2-2	16	TGTGCCAGCAGCTTGGGAGGGTCCTCGAACACCGGGGAGCTGTTTTTT	CASSLGGSSNTGELFF
TRBV21-1	NA	NA	TRBJ1-2	15	TGTGCCAGCAGCAAAGTTTGCCGAGCCGGGGGAGGCTACACCTTC	CASSKVCRAGGGYTF
TRBV27	NA	NA	TRBJ1-2	12	TGTGCCAGCAGGCAGGAGGACTATGGCTACACCTTC	CASRQEDYGYTF